This TCR beta chain was sequenced during a study of blood T cell repertoires in COVID-19. In the study overall: Researchers got acute and convalescent COVID-19 samples from the United States, Italy and Spain. From T cells, B-cell-depleted T cells, or PBMCs came the material, which was cDNA or gDNA.

Seattle researchers signed up patients amid active infection and tracked them longitudinally. Germline CDR1 SQVTM, CDR2 ANQGSEA. Trimming stripped 6 bases from V and 4 bases from J, with 13 bases between. The CDR3 sequence is 13 residues long. In the original processing: How many nucleated cells were present was estimated from reference gene primer amplification. Only in-frame clones appear in the TCRdb table, and some are missing; sequencing was by immunoSEQ multiplex PCR. V and J calls and clone size are given by that table; D and trimming were obtained from the DNA. The sample consists of roughly 500,000 clones, roughly 89% of them appearing once.

The sample consisted of peripheral blood. The TCR was taken from a man younger than 35 with COVID-19, enrolled during active disease. The V gene is TRBV29-1, the J gene TRBJ1-3; D is perhaps TRBD1 (6 bases). The CDR3 DNA sequence: TGCAGCGTGCAGGGGTTCTCCGGAAACACCATATATTTT. Protein product: CSVQGFSGNTIYF.